The TCR beta chain under discussion was sequenced for a study of blood T cell repertoires in COVID-19. Losses at the gene ends were 1 base for V and 5 bases for J; bases not matched to a gene: 9. CDR1 and CDR2 (germline): SGHRS, YFSETQ. The CDR3 is 16 residues long. Under the authors' procedure: Reference gene primer amplification gave nucleated cell count estimates. Generated by immunoSEQ multiplex PCR, the TCRdb table keeps only in-frame clones and is missing some. The D gene and trimming were derived from the DNA, and the V and J assignments and clone size from that table. Of about 29,000 clones detected, 80% to 85% appear once; the ten largest clones hold approximately 10%.

Sequencing was done on a sample of peripheral blood. The J gene is TRBJ1-1, the V gene TRBV5-1; TRBD1 agrees at 9 bases. This TCR derives from a man older than 75 with active COVID-19. The CDR3 DNA reads TGCGCCAGCAGCTTGACAGGGGGCGTCGCGACGACTGAAGCTTTCTTT. Protein: CASSLTGGVATTEAFF.